What follows are 30 T cell receptor beta chains derived from one specimen sequenced in a study of T-cell reconstitution after alpha-beta-depleted transplantation in children. Unique molecular identifiers were incorporated when the TCRbeta library was constructed. TCRdb ran MiXCR on the PCR reads and lists one entry per CDR3 protein. The table includes hundreds of thousands of distinct CDR3 sequences, 10% to 15% detected once. Sample: PBMCs, mostly from graft donor cells, taken 360 days after TCRalphabeta/CD19-depleted stem cell transplant. The receptors were sampled from a male patient aged 10 to 17 who had a stem cell transplant for acute myeloid leukemia, so the T cells may come from the graft donor.

This clonotype has ten or more counts. The CDR3 reads CASNLGTGGASSPLHF. The CDR3, as DNA: TGCGCCAGCAACCTCGGGACAGGCGGGGCGAGTTCACCCCTCCACTTT. The chain recombines TRBV5-1 with TRBJ1-6; 8 bases are shared with TRBD1. Losses at the gene ends were 6 bases for V and 9 bases for J; bases not matched to a gene: 14. Germline CDR1 and CDR2: SGHRS and YFSETQ. The CDR3 runs 16 residues.

The chain links TRBV20-1 to TRBJ2-3; TRBD2 agrees at 10 bases. Germline V gives CDR1 DFQATT, CDR2 SNEGSKA (reference sequence). This CDR3 spans 14 amino acids. V dropped 6 bases and J dropped 5; count of bases not matched to a gene: 8. CDR3 region: CSAALAGVEDTQYF. CDR3 nucleotide sequence: TGCAGTGCGGCTCTAGCGGGAGTGGAAGATACGCAGTATTTT.

The rearrangement joins TRBV7-9 to TRBJ2-7; 16 bases line up with TRBD2. Per germline, CDR1 SEHNR and CDR2 FQNEAQ (reference sequence). V trimming: 6 bases; J trimming: 2 bases; junction bases outside the gene matches: 4. The length of the CDR3 is 16 residues. CDR3 coding DNA: TGTGCCAGCAGTACGGGACTAGCGGGAGGGACCTACGAGCAGTACTTC. Its translation: CASSTGLAGGTYEQYF.

The rearrangement links TRBV6-5 to TRBJ2-4; TRBD2 matches at 7 bases. Trimming took 0 bases from V and 0 from J; bases not matched to a gene: 5. The V gene's germline CDR1 is MNHEY and CDR2 SVGAGI. This CDR3 has 17 amino acids. The CDR3 protein is CASSYSSLAVAKNIQYF. DNA for the CDR3: TGTGCCAGCAGTTACTCTTCCCTAGCGGTAGCCAAAAACATTCAGTACTTC.

The chain links TRBV7-2 to TRBJ2-1; D is possibly TRBD2 (6 bases). Germline loops: CDR1 SGHTA, CDR2 FQGNSA. The CDR3 is made up of 14 amino acids. The V end was cut by 7 bases, the J end by 7 bases, with 17 bases between. CDR3 in amino acids: CASTLRRVQNEQFF. The CDR3, as DNA: TGTGCCAGCACGTTGAGGAGGGTACAGAATGAGCAGTTCTTC.

This clonotype was found a few times. The chain combines TRBV27 with TRBJ2-3; D remains ambiguous. The CDR3 is 15 residues long. V shed 3 bases and J shed 1 base, with 11 bases lying between them. CDR1 and CDR2 from the germline V gene are MNHEY and SMNVEV (reference sequence). The CDR3 DNA is TGTGCCAGCAGTTTGGTTAGCCGGGGCACAGATACGCAGTATTTT. Encoded protein: CASSLVSRGTDTQYF.

There are a few counts of this clonotype. The chain employs TRBV12-3 or TRBV12-4 and TRBJ2-7; 7 bases agree with TRBD2. The CDR3 totals 17 residues. The V and J ends lost 2 bases and 5 bases, in that order; junction bases with no gene match: 15. CDR3 DNA sequence: TGTGCCAGCAGTTTATTGCTTGGAGCGGGAAGTACAGACGAGCAGTACTTC. It yields the protein CASSLLLGAGSTDEQYF.

Only a few counts were recorded for this clonotype. This chain joins TRBV9 and TRBJ2-2; D uncertain. The CDR3 has 16 residues. The ends were cut back, 2 bases at V and 0 bases at J, with 11 bases in the middle. The germline V gene encodes CDR1 SGDLS and CDR2 YYNGEE. The CDR3 nucleotides are TGTGCCAGCAGCGTGGTTGTGGGCCCGAACACCGGGGAGCTGTTTTTT. The encoded protein is CASSVVVGPNTGELFF. Using reference TRBV9 and TRBJ2-2 for the parts outside the CDR3, the full variable domain is DSGVTQTPKHLITATGQRVTLRCSPRSGDLSVYWYQQSLDQGLQFLIQYYNGEERAKGNILERFSAQQFPDLHSELNLSSLELGDSALYFCASSVVVGPNTGELFFGEGSRLTVL.

This clonotype was counted many times. V usage is TRBV20-1 and J usage is TRBJ2-7; 8 nucleotides line up with TRBD2. V shed 6 bases, J shed 3 bases, and the junction held 13 bases outside the gene matches. Looked up from germline, CDR1 is DFQATT and CDR2 is SNEGSKA (reference sequence). This CDR3 contains 15 residues. CDR3 coding DNA: TGCAGTGCATTCCAAGGGCTAGCGGGTGTCTACGAGCAGTACTTC. It translates to CSAFQGLAGVYEQYF.

J is TRBJ2-7 and V is TRBV9; D may match TRBD1 or TRBD2 (5 bases each). The CDR3 contains 16 residues. V gave up 2 bases and J gave up 4 bases, with 19 bases separating them. The germline V gene has CDR1 SGDLS and CDR2 YYNGEE. The CDR3 spells CASSVRGWSGKYEQYF. In nucleotides, the CDR3 is TGTGCCAGCAGCGTGAGGGGTTGGTCGGGAAAGTACGAGCAGTACTTC.

V usage is TRBV30 and J usage is TRBJ2-4; TRBD1 matches at 7 bases. Trimming at V came to 3 bases and at J to 1 base, leaving 3 bases not matched to a gene. The CDR3 has 14 amino acids. Germline lookup yields CDR1 GTSNPN and CDR2 SVGIG (reference sequence). The CDR3 protein is CAWSLTGAKNIQYF. The CDR3 DNA follows: TGTGCCTGGAGCCTGACAGGGGCCAAAAACATTCAGTACTTC.

This clonotype was counted between two and nine times. V and J are TRBV12-3 or TRBV12-4 and TRBJ2-3; perhaps TRBD1 as D (5 bases). The CDR3 spans 15 residues. Trimming took 3 bases from V and 8 from J, leaving 18 bases between them. CDR3 sequence (DNA): TGTGCCAGCAGTTTCGTGGCCAGGGAATACGTTACGCAGTATTTT. Its protein product is CASSFVAREYVTQYF.

This clonotype was observed a few times. The CDR3 is CASSSELLLLNEQFF. Here the CDR3 DNA reads TGTGCCAGCAGCTCAGAACTACTACTATTGAATGAGCAGTTCTTC. This rearrangement joins TRBV13 to TRBJ2-1; D remains unclear. CDR3 length: 15 residues. Trimming took 4 bases from V and 7 from J, leaving 17 bases between them. Germline CDR1 PRHDT, CDR2 FYEKMQ (reference sequence).

This clonotype has more than one count but fewer than ten. The chain carries TRBV20-1 and TRBJ2-7; D is tentatively TRBD1 or TRBD2 (5 bases each). Germline loops: CDR1 DFQATT, CDR2 SNEGSKA (reference sequence). Trimming stripped 5 bases from V and 7 bases from J, with 21 bases between. There are 14 residues in the CDR3. Here the CDR3 reads CSASQGSGPLEQYF. CDR3 DNA sequence: TGCAGTGCTTCGCAGGGAAGCGGACCCCTGGAGCAGTACTTC.

In its sample, this clonotype was seen many times. This chain links TRBV4-2 with TRBJ2-2, with D possibly being TRBD1 (5 bases). The CDR3 is 17 residues long. Per the germline V gene, CDR1 is LGHNA and CDR2 is YNFKEQ. V dropped 0 bases and J dropped 9 bases, with 20 bases sitting between them. The chain's CDR3 is CASSQDWGTTSPRELFF. The CDR3 DNA follows: TGTGCCAGCAGCCAAGATTGGGGCACTACCTCCCCCAGGGAGCTGTTTTTT.

This rearrangement joins TRBV12-2 to TRBJ2-1; TRBD2, the table's D call, was not compared with the DNA. TRBV12-2 is labeled a pseudogene. The CDR3 covers 17 residues. The DNA of the CDR3 is TGTGCAAGTCGCCTCACCCCTAGCGCGAGCTCCTACAATGAGCAGTTCTTC. The encoded protein is CASRLTPSASSYNEQFF.

Only a few counts were recorded for this clonotype. The V and J genes are TRBV11-2 and TRBJ2-3, with TRBD2 matching 10 bases. The germline gives CDR1 SGHAT, CDR2 FQNNGV. This CDR3 contains 18 residues. With 5 bases clipped from V and 5 bases from J, the junction kept 16 bases outside the gene matches. The CDR3 reads CASSPRWGQREGRDTQYF. The CDR3 DNA reads as TGTGCCAGCAGCCCCCGGTGGGGGCAGCGGGAGGGCCGAGATACGCAGTATTTT.

This clonotype was observed many times. This chain connects TRBV20-1 to TRBJ2-7, with D tentatively TRBD2 (5 bases). Germline lookup yields CDR1 DFQATT and CDR2 SNEGSKA (reference sequence). This CDR3 has 15 amino acids. The V gene lost 5 bases and the J gene lost 0 bases, with 17 bases spanning the gap. In DNA, the CDR3 is TGCAGTGCTCCCCGGACTGGAGTCAGCTCCTACGAGCAGTACTTC. Protein product: CSAPRTGVSSYEQYF.

There are a few counts of this clonotype. J is TRBJ2-3 and V is TRBV28; 11 bases line up with TRBD1. The germline V gene encodes CDR1 MDHEN and CDR2 SYDVKM. V shed 3 bases, J shed 0 bases, and the junction held 11 bases outside the gene matches. The CDR3 has 19 residues. The CDR3 loop is CASSLWTGGPPESTDTQYF. CDR3 bases: TGTGCCAGCAGTTTGTGGACAGGGGGCCCTCCGGAGAGCACAGATACGCAGTATTTT.

The gene calls are TRBV4-2 and TRBJ2-2; 13 nucleotides match TRBD2. Germline V gives CDR1 LGHNA, CDR2 YNFKEQ. This CDR3 comprises 17 residues. Trimming cost V 4 bases and J 4 bases; bases outside gene matches: 6. DNA for the CDR3: TGTGCCAGCAGCCTTACTAGCGGGAGGGATAGCACCGGGGAGCTGTTTTTT. Translating gives CASSLTSGRDSTGELFF.

This chain uses TRBV29-1 with TRBJ2-7; D is perhaps TRBD1 (6 bases). Germline V lookup: CDR1 SQVTM, CDR2 ANQGSEA. Deletions cut 6 bases from V and 0 bases from J, with 9 bases between. CDR3 length: 12 residues. The CDR3 protein is CSVAGASYEQYF. The CDR3, as DNA: TGCAGCGTCGCAGGGGCCTCCTACGAGCAGTACTTC.

A few counts support this clonotype. V is TRBV27 and J is TRBJ2-1, with 11 bases that match TRBD2. Losses at the gene ends were 5 bases for V and 3 bases for J; bases not matched to a gene: 12. The germline CDR1 and CDR2 sequences are MNHEY and SMNVEV (reference sequence). The CDR3 sequence is 18 residues long. Written as DNA, the CDR3 is TGTGCCAGCAGTCCTCCTTCACTTCTAGCGGGAGGCTACAATGAGCAGTTCTTC. As protein: CASSPPSLLAGGYNEQFF.

This clonotype was seen many times. J is TRBJ2-1 and V is TRBV12-3 or TRBV12-4; 11 bases agree with TRBD1. This CDR3 comprises 18 residues. V shed 5 bases and J 4 bases; nucleotides not matched to a gene: 13. The CDR3 spells CASSGQGAKFRMYNEQFF. Here the CDR3 DNA reads TGTGCCAGCAGTGGACAGGGGGCGAAGTTCCGCATGTACAATGAGCAGTTCTTC.

V and J are TRBV20-1 and TRBJ2-3, with D tentatively TRBD2 (5 bases). Germline loops: CDR1 DFQATT, CDR2 SNEGSKA (reference sequence). This CDR3 has 12 residues. The ends were cut back, 3 bases at V and 9 bases at J, with 13 bases in the middle. The CDR3 reads CSASYLTRTQYF. The CDR3 nucleotides are TGCAGTGCTAGCTACTTAACTAGAACGCAGTATTTT.

This clonotype turned up a few times. J is TRBJ2-3 and V is TRBV11-2; the match to TRBD2 covers 7 bases. The V gene end was trimmed by 2 bases and the J gene end by 6 bases; junction bases not matched to a gene: 17. The CDR3 covers 18 residues. Per germline, CDR1 SGHAT and CDR2 FQNNGV. In DNA form, the CDR3 reads TGTGCCAGCAGCTTAATTGGAGGGAGGGTACCTCTACCGGATACGCAGTATTTT. Its protein product is CASSLIGGRVPLPDTQYF.

This clonotype was seen a few times. The chain couples TRBV19 to TRBJ2-7; D not certain. Germline values: CDR1 LNHDA, CDR2 SQIVND (reference sequence). This CDR3 comprises 12 residues. Trimming took off 3 bases at V and 5 bases at J, with 8 bases between the two ends. CDR3: CASSIRVDEQYF. The CDR3 nucleotides are TGTGCCAGTAGTATCCGGGTGGACGAGCAGTACTTC.

This clonotype was counted at least ten times. This chain joins TRBV12-3 or TRBV12-4 and TRBJ2-3; tentatively, D is TRBD1 or TRBD2 (5 bases each). CDR3 length: 14 residues. The V end lost 0 bases, the J end lost 5 bases, and 9 bases lay between the germline ends. CDR3 sequence (DNA): TGTGCCAGCAGTTTAGCCGGGACGGAAGATACGCAGTATTTT. Translated, it gives CASSLAGTEDTQYF.

There are a few counts of this clonotype. This chain connects TRBV7-2 to TRBJ2-4, with D tentatively TRBD1 (5 bases). Trimming pared 1 base from V and 6 bases from J, leaving 16 bases between. The CDR3 extends over 16 amino acids. CDR1 is SGHTA and CDR2 is FQGNSA in the germline V gene. The CDR3 sequence: CASSLVPGPQGNIQYF. DNA for the CDR3: TGTGCCAGCAGCTTAGTCCCAGGGCCCCAAGGAAACATTCAGTACTTC.

The chain recombines TRBV7-2 with TRBJ2-1, with 9 nucleotides matching TRBD2. In germline, CDR1 is SGHTA, CDR2 FQGNSA. Trimming took 2 bases from V and 7 from J; bases not matched to a gene: 6. The CDR3 covers 15 residues. The CDR3 DNA sequence: TGTGCCAGCAGCTTATCCCGGACTAGCGCGAATGAGCAGTTCTTC. It is translated as CASSLSRTSANEQFF.

This clonotype has a handful of counts. The J gene is TRBJ2-1, the V gene TRBV10-3; weak D call: TRBD1 (6 bases). CDR3 size: 16 residues. CDR1 ENHRY and CDR2 SYGVKD come from the germline V gene. V gave up 3 bases and J gave up 9 bases, with 21 bases separating them. The CDR3 sequence: CAISDFNRGGVSEQFF. The DNA for the CDR3 is TGTGCCATCAGTGACTTCAATAGAGGGGGAGTGAGTGAGCAGTTCTTC.